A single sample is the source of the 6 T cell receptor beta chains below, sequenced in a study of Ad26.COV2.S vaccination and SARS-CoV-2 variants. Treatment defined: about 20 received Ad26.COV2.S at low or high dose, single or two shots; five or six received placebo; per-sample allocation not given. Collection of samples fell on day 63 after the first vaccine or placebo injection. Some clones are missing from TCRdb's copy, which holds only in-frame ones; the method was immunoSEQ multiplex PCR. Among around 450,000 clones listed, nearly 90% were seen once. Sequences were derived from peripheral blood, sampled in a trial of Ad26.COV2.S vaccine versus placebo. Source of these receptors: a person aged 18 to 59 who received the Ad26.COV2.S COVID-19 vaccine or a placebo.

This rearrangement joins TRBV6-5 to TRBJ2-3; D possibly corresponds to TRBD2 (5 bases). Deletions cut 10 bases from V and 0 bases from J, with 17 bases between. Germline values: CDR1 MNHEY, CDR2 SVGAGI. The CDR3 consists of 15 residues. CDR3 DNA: TGTGCCACCAGCTTCTTAGCGATGAGCACAGATACGCAGTATTTT. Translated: CATSFLAMSTDTQYF.

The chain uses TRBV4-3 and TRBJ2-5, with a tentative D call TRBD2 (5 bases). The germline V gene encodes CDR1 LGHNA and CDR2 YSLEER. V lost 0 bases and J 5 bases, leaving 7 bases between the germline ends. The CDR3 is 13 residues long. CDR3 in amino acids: CASSQDLAETQYF. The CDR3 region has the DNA TGCGCCAGCAGCCAAGATTTAGCGGAGACCCAGTACTTC.

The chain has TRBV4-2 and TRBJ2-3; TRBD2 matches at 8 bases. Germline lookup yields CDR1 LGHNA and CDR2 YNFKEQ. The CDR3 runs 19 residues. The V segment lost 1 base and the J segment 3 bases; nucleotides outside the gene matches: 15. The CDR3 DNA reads TGTGCCAGCAGCCAAGGGGCCATCCCTTTAGCGGGGACAACAGATACGCAGTATTTT. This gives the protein CASSQGAIPLAGTTDTQYF.

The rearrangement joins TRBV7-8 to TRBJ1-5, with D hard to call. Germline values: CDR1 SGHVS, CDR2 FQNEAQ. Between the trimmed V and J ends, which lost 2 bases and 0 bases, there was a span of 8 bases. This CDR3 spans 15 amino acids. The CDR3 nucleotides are TGTGCCAGCAGCTTATGGACGGATAGCAATCAGCCCCAGCATTTT. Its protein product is CASSLWTDSNQPQHF.

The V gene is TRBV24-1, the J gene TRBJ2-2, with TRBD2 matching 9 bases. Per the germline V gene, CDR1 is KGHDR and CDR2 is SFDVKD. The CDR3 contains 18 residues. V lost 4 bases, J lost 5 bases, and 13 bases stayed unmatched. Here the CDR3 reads CATSDPVLREGRTGELFF. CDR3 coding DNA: TGTGCCACCAGTGACCCTGTCTTGCGGGAGGGCCGTACCGGGGAGCTGTTTTTT.

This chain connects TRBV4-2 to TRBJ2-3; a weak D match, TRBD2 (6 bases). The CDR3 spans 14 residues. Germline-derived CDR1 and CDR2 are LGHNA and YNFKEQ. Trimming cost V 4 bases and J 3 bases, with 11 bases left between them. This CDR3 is CASSPYLATDTQYF. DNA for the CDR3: TGTGCCAGCAGCCCGTATCTAGCGACAGATACGCAGTATTTT.